The present TCR beta chain was sequenced within a study of T cells in localized non-small cell lung cancer. The study, taken as a whole, reports: Exceeding tumor, uninvolved adjacent lung had the highest T cell clonality. Longer overall survival was seen with higher T cell density measured in blood.

Note on this clone: Its antigen remains unidentified.

The table came from immunoSEQ multiplex PCR; TCRdb's copy has only in-frame clones and leaves some out. The profile shows tens of thousands of clones, 70% to 90% of them singletons. Germline V gene lookup returns CDR1 MNHEY and CDR2 SVGAGI. Trimming pared 0 bases from V and 6 bases from J, leaving 9 bases between. The CDR3 is made up of 14 amino acids. The material was peripheral blood, obtained before any cancer treatment. The receptor's source is a woman aged 18 to 55 with stage III lung adenocarcinoma. V is TRBV6-5 and J is TRBJ1-5, with D perhaps TRBD1 (6 bases). DNA of the CDR3: TGTGCCAGCAGTTACTCGGGGGGGCCTCAGCCCCAGCATTTT. Translated, it gives CASSYSGGPQPQHF.